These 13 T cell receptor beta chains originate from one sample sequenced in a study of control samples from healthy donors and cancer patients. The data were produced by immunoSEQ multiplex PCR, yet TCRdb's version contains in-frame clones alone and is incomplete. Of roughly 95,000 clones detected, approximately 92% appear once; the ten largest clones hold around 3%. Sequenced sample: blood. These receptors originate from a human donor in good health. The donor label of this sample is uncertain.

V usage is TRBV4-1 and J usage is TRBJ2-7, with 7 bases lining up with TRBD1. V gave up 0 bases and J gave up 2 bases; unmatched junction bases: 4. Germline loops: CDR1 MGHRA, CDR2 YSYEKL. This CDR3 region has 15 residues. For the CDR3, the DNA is TGCGCCAGCAGCCAAGAACCGGGACAGACCTACGAGCAGTACTTC. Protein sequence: CASSQEPGQTYEQYF.

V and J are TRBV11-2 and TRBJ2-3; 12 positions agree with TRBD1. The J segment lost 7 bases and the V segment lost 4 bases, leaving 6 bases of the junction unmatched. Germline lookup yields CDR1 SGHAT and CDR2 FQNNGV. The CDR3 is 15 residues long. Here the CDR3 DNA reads TGTGCCAGCAGCTCCCCGGGACAGGGGGCACATACGCAGTATTTT. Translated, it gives CASSSPGQGAHTQYF.

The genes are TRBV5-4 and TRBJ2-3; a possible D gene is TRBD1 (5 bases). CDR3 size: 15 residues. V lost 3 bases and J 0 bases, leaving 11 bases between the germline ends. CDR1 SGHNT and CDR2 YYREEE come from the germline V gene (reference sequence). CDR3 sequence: CASSSRQSSTDTQYF. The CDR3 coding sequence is TGTGCCAGCAGCTCCCGACAGTCTAGCACAGATACGCAGTATTTT.

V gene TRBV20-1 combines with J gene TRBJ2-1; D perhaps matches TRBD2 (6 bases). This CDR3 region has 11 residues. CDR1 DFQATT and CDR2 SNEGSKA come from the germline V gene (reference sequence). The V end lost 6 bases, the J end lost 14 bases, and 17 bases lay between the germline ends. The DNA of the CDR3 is TGCAGTGCCCCCCGAGGAGGGGTCGAGTTCTTC. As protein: CSAPRGGVEFF.

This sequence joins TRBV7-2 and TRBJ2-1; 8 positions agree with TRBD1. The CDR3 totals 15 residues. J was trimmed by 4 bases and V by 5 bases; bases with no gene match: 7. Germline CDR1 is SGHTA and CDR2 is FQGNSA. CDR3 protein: CASSIRTGSYNEQFF. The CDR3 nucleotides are TGTGCCAGCAGCATAAGGACAGGGTCTTACAATGAGCAGTTCTTC.

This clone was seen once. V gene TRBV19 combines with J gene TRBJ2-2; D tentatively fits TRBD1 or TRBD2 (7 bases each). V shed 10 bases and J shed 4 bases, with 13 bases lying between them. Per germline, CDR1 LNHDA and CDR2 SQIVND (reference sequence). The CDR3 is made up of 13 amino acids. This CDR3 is CATGGASTGELFF. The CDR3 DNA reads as TGTGCCACAGGGGGGGCGAGCACCGGGGAGCTGTTTTTT.

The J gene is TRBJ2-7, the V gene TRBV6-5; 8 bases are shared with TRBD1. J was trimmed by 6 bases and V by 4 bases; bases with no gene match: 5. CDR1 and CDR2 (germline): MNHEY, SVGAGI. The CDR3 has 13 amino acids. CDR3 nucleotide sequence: TGTGCCAGCAGTTTGGACAGGGCACCCGAGCAGTACTTC. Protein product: CASSLDRAPEQYF.

The CDR3 spells CASSQDRWGRRTEAFF. CDR3 sequence (DNA): TGTGCCAGCAGCCAAGATCGTTGGGGACGTCGCACTGAAGCTTTCTTT. This chain links TRBV3-1 (or the pseudogene TRBV3-2) with TRBJ1-1; TRBD1 might be the D (5 bases). V shed 0 bases and J shed 4 bases, with 15 bases lying between them. The germline V gene encodes CDR1 LGHDT and CDR2 YNNKEL (reference sequence). CDR3 size: 16 residues.

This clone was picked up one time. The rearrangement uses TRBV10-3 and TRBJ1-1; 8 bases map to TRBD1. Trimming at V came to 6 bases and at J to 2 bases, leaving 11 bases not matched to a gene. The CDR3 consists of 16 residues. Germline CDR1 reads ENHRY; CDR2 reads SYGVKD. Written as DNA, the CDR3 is TGTGCCATCAGGACAGGGGCTATTTTTAAAAACACTGAAGCTTTCTTT. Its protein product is CAIRTGAIFKNTEAFF.

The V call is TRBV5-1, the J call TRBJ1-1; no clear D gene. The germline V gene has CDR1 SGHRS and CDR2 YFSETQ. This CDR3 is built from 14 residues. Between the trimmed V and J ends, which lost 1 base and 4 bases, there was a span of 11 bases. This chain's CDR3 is CASSLNGYGTEAFF. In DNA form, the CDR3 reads TGCGCCAGCAGCTTGAATGGTTATGGCACTGAAGCTTTCTTT.

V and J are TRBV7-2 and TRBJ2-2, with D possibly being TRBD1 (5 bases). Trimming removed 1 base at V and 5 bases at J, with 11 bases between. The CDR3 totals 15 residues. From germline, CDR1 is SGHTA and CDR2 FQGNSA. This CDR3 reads CASSLEGRATGELFF. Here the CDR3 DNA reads TGTGCCAGCAGCTTAGAGGGCAGGGCGACCGGGGAGCTGTTTTTT.

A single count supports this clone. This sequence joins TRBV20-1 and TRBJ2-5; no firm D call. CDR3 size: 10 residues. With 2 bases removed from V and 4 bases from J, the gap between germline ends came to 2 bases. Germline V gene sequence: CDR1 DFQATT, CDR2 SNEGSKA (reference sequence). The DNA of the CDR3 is TGCAGTGCTAGAAGAGAGACCCAGTACTTC. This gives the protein CSARRETQYF.

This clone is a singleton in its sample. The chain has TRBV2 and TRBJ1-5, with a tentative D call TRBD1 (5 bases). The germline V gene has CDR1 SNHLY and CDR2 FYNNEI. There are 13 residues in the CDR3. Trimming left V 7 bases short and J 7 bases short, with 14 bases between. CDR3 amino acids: CASNSRGTQPQHF. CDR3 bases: TGTGCCAGCAACTCGAGAGGGACCCAGCCCCAGCATTTT.